This TCR beta chain was identified in a study of CD8 T cells in ankylosing spondylitis. The study's findings and limits: Made up of about eight highly homologous variants, a TCR beta motif appeared characteristic of ankylosing spondylitis blood. In the blood and synovial fluid of reactive arthritis, some motif variants had been previously reported. Within peripheral blood, clones linked to disease were CD8+ and relatively rare. Researchers reportedly found disease-linked clones significantly enriched in matched ankylosing spondylitis synovial fluid.

Using quantitative 5'-RACE with molecular barcodes, the authors made TCR beta libraries. MiXCR, run by TCRdb on the 5' RACE reads, gives a single entry per CDR3 protein. The sample records fewer than 450,000 distinct CDR3 sequences, 17% being singletons. The table lists this clonotype with many counts. The antigen remains undetermined. Trimming removed 5 bases at V and 2 bases at J, with 9 bases between. Germline-derived CDR1 and CDR2 are MGHRA and YSYEKL. This CDR3 region has 13 residues. The rearrangement joins TRBV4-1 to TRBJ2-5; D is uncertain. The sample consisted of blood, either unsorted or a sorted T cell fraction (not recorded which). The clonotype originates from a male donor with ankylosing spondylitis. In nucleotides, the CDR3 is TGCGCCAGCAGCGGGCAAATTCAAGAGACCCAGTACTTC. It codes for CASSGQIQETQYF.